This T cell receptor beta chain was found in a study of blood T cell repertoires in COVID-19. The overall study: Donors in the United States, Italy and Spain gave samples during acute or convalescent COVID-19.

The V end was cut by 5 bases, the J end by 4 bases, with 22 bases between. Germline-derived CDR1 and CDR2 are SGHNT and YENEEA. The CDR3 contains 17 residues. Original data processing: Reference gene primer amplification gave estimated nucleated cell counts. The data were produced by immunoSEQ multiplex PCR, yet TCRdb's version contains in-frame clones alone and is incomplete. The V and J calls and the clone size are those of that table, but D and trimming were determined from the DNA. The sample consists of some 46,000 clones, around four fifths of them appearing once. Sequenced input: peripheral blood. The chain uses TRBV11-3 and TRBJ2-3; possibly TRBD1 for D (6 bases). This clonotype originated in a man in his sixties with active COVID-19. CDR3 residues: CASSKGVGDVDADTQYF. The CDR3 coding sequence is TGTGCCAGCAGCAAGGGGGTCGGCGACGTTGACGCAGATACGCAGTATTTT. Full variable domain (missing parts from reference TRBV11-3 and TRBJ2-3): EAGVVQSPRYKIIEKKQPVAFWCNPISGHNTLYWYLQNLGQGPELLIRYENEEAVDDSQLPKDRFSAERLKGVDSTLKIQPAELGDSAVYLCASSKGVGDVDADTQYFGPGTRLTVL.